These 26 T cell receptor beta chains came from one sample sequenced in a study of blood T cell repertoires in COVID-19. The assay was immunoSEQ multiplex PCR, and TCRdb's table has in-frame clones only and misses some. The repertoire holds about 80,000 clones, with over 65% as singletons. The specimen was peripheral blood. These receptors originate from a man aged 45-60 years with active or convalescent COVID-19.

The rearrangement links TRBV18 to TRBJ1-1; D is unclear. The germline V gene encodes CDR1 KGHSH and CDR2 LQKENI. Trimming stripped 2 bases from V and 8 bases from J, with 9 bases between. The CDR3 totals 12 residues. The CDR3 sequence: CASSPITAEAFF. The CDR3 DNA sequence: TGTGCCAGCTCACCAATCACTGCGGAAGCTTTCTTT. Based on the CDR3 plus reference TRBV18 and TRBJ1-1, the full variable domain is NAGVMQNPRHLVRRRGQEARLRCSPMKGHSHVYWYRQLPEEGLKFMVYLQKENIIDESGMPKERFSAEFPKEGPSILRIQQVVRGDSAAYFCASSPITAEAFFGQGTRLTVV.

The DNA for the CDR3 is TGTGCCAGCAGCCAAGAACTCCAGGGATGGAAAACTGAAGCTTTCTTT. Translated: CASSQELQGWKTEAFF. The chain combines TRBV3-1 (or the pseudogene TRBV3-2) with TRBJ1-1; a possible D gene is TRBD1 (5 bases). In germline, CDR1 is LGHDT, CDR2 YNNKEL (reference sequence). The CDR3 consists of 16 residues. The V gene lost 0 bases and the J gene lost 5 bases, with 16 bases spanning the gap.

This clone is termed medium-sized. The V gene is TRBV5-1, the J gene TRBJ1-4, with 7 bases matching TRBD1. After removal of 2 bases from V and 3 bases from J, the junction contained 7 bases not matched to a gene. The CDR3 runs 16 residues. Germline-derived CDR1 and CDR2 are SGHRS and YFSETQ. The CDR3 spells CASSFRQGQANEKLFF. CDR3 sequence (DNA): TGCGCCAGCAGCTTCCGACAGGGTCAAGCTAATGAAAAACTGTTTTTT.

As regards this clone: Other DNA sequences in the sample encode the same CDR3. The chain couples TRBV6-5 to TRBJ1-2, with 10 bases lining up with TRBD1. From germline, CDR1 is MNHEY and CDR2 SVGAGI. The CDR3 covers 16 residues. J lost 4 bases, V lost 0 bases, and 5 bases had no gene match. The CDR3 spells CASSYSRTGGSYGYTF. In nucleotides, the CDR3 is TGTGCCAGCAGTTACTCCAGGACAGGGGGTTCCTATGGCTACACCTTC.

This sequence joins TRBV6-6 and TRBJ2-5; the D gene is possibly TRBD2 (6 bases). This CDR3 contains 13 residues. V was clipped by 11 bases and J by 7 bases, with 20 bases between them. CDR1 and CDR2 from the germline V gene are MNHNY and SVGAGI (reference sequence). CDR3 amino acids: CARLDGGTGTQYF. The CDR3 DNA reads as TGTGCCCGACTAGACGGAGGGACGGGGACCCAGTACTTC.

This chain joins TRBV5-1 and TRBJ2-7; 9 bases match TRBD1. The length of the CDR3 is 15 residues. Trimming cost V 3 bases and J 4 bases; bases outside gene matches: 8. The V gene's germline CDR1 is SGHRS and CDR2 YFSETQ. CDR3 region: CASSSGQGSVYEQYF. CDR3 sequence (DNA): TGCGCCAGCAGCTCGGGACAGGGCTCAGTATACGAGCAGTACTTC. The full variable domain, with the rest looked up from reference TRBV5-1 and TRBJ2-7, is KAGVTQTPRYLIKTRGQQVTLSCSPISGHRSVSWYQQTPGQGLQFLFEYFSETQRNKGNFPGRFSGRQFSNSRSEMNVSTLELGDSALYLCASSSGQGSVYEQYFGPGTRLTVT.

A few counts support this clone. The chain is built from TRBV4-1 and TRBJ2-7; TRBD1 aligns across 8 bases. The length of the CDR3 is 16 residues. Germline values: CDR1 MGHRA, CDR2 YSYEKL. Trimming removed 4 bases from V and 4 bases from J; junction bases left unmatched: 12. The CDR3 spells CASSPPPGDRRYEQYF. CDR3 bases: TGCGCCAGCAGCCCCCCCCCGGGGGACAGGAGATACGAGCAGTACTTC.

The chain employs TRBV19 and TRBJ1-1, with D possibly TRBD1 on 5 matching bases. CDR1 and CDR2 (germline): LNHDA, SQIVND (reference sequence). This CDR3 has 13 residues. V was shortened by 1 base and J by 6 bases, with 9 bases between the two germline ends. CDR3 amino acids: CASSIARGSEAFF. Here the CDR3 DNA reads TGTGCCAGTAGTATAGCTCGGGGGTCTGAAGCTTTCTTT.

This clone was counted between two and nine times. CDR3 DNA: TGTGCCAGCAGTTATCGGGGGGCGATCGATGGCTACACCTTC. It encodes CASSYRGAIDGYTF. The chain couples TRBV6-5 to TRBJ1-2, with D perhaps matching TRBD1 (6 bases). V lost 3 bases to trimming and J lost 6 bases, with 14 bases between them. Germline V gene data show CDR1 as MNHEY and CDR2 as SVGAGI. The CDR3 has 14 residues.

The chain uses TRBV9 and TRBJ1-2; a possible D gene is TRBD1 (6 bases). The length of the CDR3 is 16 residues. Looked up from germline, CDR1 is SGDLS and CDR2 is YYNGEE. V lost 0 bases to trimming and J lost 5 bases, with 17 bases between them. CDR3 coding DNA: TGTGCCAGCAGCGTAGCCAGTATAGGGGGGGCGTATGGCTACACCTTC. It codes for CASSVASIGGAYGYTF.

This chain uses TRBV27 with TRBJ2-5; D is ambiguous. The CDR3 runs 14 residues. V was trimmed by 2 bases and J by 5 bases, leaving 12 bases between them. Germline V CDR1 and CDR2: MNHEY, SMNVEV (reference sequence). CDR3 coding DNA: TGTGCCAGCAGTTTAGCCGGGTCGGCGGAGACCCAGTACTTC. As protein: CASSLAGSAETQYF.

V gene TRBV3-1 (or the pseudogene TRBV3-2) combines with J gene TRBJ2-3; unclear D gene. Trimming took 1 base from V and 4 from J, leaving 6 bases between them. Germline values: CDR1 LGHDT, CDR2 YNNKEL (reference sequence). The length of the CDR3 is 13 residues. The CDR3 nucleotides are TGTGCCAGCAGCCAAGCTTCTGCAGATACGCAGTATTTT. It specifies CASSQASADTQYF.

This clone was recorded at least ten times. V and J are TRBV4-3 and TRBJ2-2; maybe TRBD1 (6 bases). Trimming pared 1 base from V and 5 bases from J, leaving 14 bases between. The CDR3 covers 16 residues. Germline V gives CDR1 LGHNA, CDR2 YSLEER. The CDR3 sequence: CASSQVSGRGTGELFF. The DNA of the CDR3 is TGCGCCAGCAGCCAAGTCAGTGGCAGGGGAACCGGGGAGCTGTTTTTT.

This clone was picked up a small number of times. The rearrangement joins TRBV7-3 to TRBJ2-6; 8 bases line up with TRBD2. Per germline, CDR1 SGHTA and CDR2 FQGTGA. This CDR3 is built from 18 residues. Trimming removed 5 bases from V and 0 bases from J; junction bases left unmatched: 9. CDR3 protein: CASSQGSLAGSGANVLTF. The CDR3 DNA follows: TGTGCCAGCAGCCAGGGGTCGCTAGCGGGCTCTGGGGCCAACGTCCTGACTTTC.

This clone was seen a handful of times. The chain couples TRBV27 to TRBJ1-1; 9 positions agree with TRBD1. Germline CDR1 MNHEY, CDR2 SMNVEV (reference sequence). The CDR3 runs to 15 residues. After removal of 3 bases from V and 2 bases from J, the junction contained 4 bases not matched to a gene. CDR3 protein: CASSLKDRGNTEAFF. The DNA of the CDR3 is TGTGCCAGCAGTTTGAAGGACAGGGGAAACACTGAAGCTTTCTTT.

The rearrangement uses TRBV18 and TRBJ2-1; a possible D gene is TRBD1 (5 bases). From germline, CDR1 is KGHSH and CDR2 LQKENI. CDR3 length equals 15 residues. V shed 6 bases and J shed 7 bases, with 19 bases lying between them. In nucleotides, the CDR3 is TGTGCCAGCTCTCCGGTTCAGGACAAAGGGAATGAGCAGTTCTTC. It translates to CASSPVQDKGNEQFF.

The chain links TRBV12-3 or TRBV12-4 to TRBJ2-7; 7 nucleotides agree with TRBD2. This CDR3 comprises 12 residues. J gave up 6 bases and V 3 bases, and 2 bases lay outside the gene matches. CDR3: CASSLTGGEQYF. CDR3 DNA: TGTGCCAGCAGTTTGACGGGGGGCGAGCAGTACTTC.

The genes are TRBV18 and TRBJ1-1, with D unresolved. Per germline, CDR1 KGHSH and CDR2 LQKENI. The CDR3 is 15 residues long. V was shortened by 8 bases and J by 2 bases, with 18 bases between the two germline ends. The CDR3 sequence: CASQEEGLQNTEAFF. CDR3 DNA sequence: TGTGCCAGCCAAGAAGAGGGCCTCCAAAACACTGAAGCTTTCTTT.

This clone has more than one count but fewer than ten. The chain employs TRBV11-2 and TRBJ1-3; the D gene is possibly TRBD1 (5 bases). Germline V gives CDR1 SGHAT, CDR2 FQNNGV. CDR3 length: 16 amino acids. Trimming pared 3 bases from V and 7 bases from J, leaving 19 bases between. CDR3 nucleotides: TGTGCCAGCAGCTTCAGTCAAGGGGTGAATCGGAACACCATATATTTT. Its protein product is CASSFSQGVNRNTIYF.

V gene TRBV7-6 combines with J gene TRBJ1-6, with 12 nucleotides matching TRBD1. V trimming: 1 base; J trimming: 9 bases; junction bases outside the gene matches: 4. The CDR3 is 16 amino acids. Germline CDR1 reads SGHVS; CDR2 reads FNYEAQ. CDR3 protein: CASSLEGDRGLSPLHF. The CDR3 bases are TGTGCCAGCAGCTTAGAGGGGGACAGGGGGCTTTCACCCCTCCACTTT.

The chain joins TRBV9 to TRBJ2-1, with 10 positions matching TRBD2. Trimming at V came to 7 bases and at J to 5 bases, leaving 12 bases not matched to a gene. The CDR3 consists of 16 residues. CDR1 SGDLS and CDR2 YYNGEE come from the germline V gene. The CDR3 is CASAQRSGGNNNEQFF. For the CDR3, the DNA is TGTGCCAGCGCCCAACGTAGCGGGGGGAACAACAATGAGCAGTTCTTC.

The sample holds a few counts of this clone. V usage is TRBV19 and J usage is TRBJ1-2; D possibly corresponds to TRBD1 (5 bases). Germline V CDR1 and CDR2: LNHDA, SQIVND (reference sequence). The CDR3 sequence is 11 residues long. Trimming cost V 7 bases and J 7 bases, with 10 bases left between them. The CDR3 DNA is TGTGCCAGTACCCAGGGTTTTGGCTACACCTTC. It is translated as CASTQGFGYTF.

The rearrangement uses TRBV6-6 and TRBJ1-1; 7 bases align to TRBD1. Germline lookup yields CDR1 MNHNY and CDR2 SVGAGI (reference sequence). V shed 10 bases and J 5 bases; nucleotides not matched to a gene: 10. This CDR3 comprises 13 residues. This CDR3 reads CAIFQGVATEAFF. The CDR3 nucleotides are TGTGCCATCTTCCAGGGGGTTGCGACTGAAGCTTTCTTT.

This chain joins TRBV15 and TRBJ2-7; no reliable D call. CDR3 length: 15 residues. Deletions cut 0 bases from V and 7 bases from J, with 16 bases between. The V gene's germline CDR1 is LNHNV and CDR2 YYDKDF (reference sequence). CDR3 sequence (DNA): TGTGCCACCAGCAGAGATCTCCTAGGAACTCGAGAGCAGTACTTC. It is translated as CATSRDLLGTREQYF.

The rearrangement joins TRBV18 to TRBJ1-1; 9 positions agree with TRBD1. Germline V gene data show CDR1 as KGHSH and CDR2 as LQKENI. Trimming removed 1 base from V and 7 bases from J; junction bases left unmatched: 16. The CDR3 spans 18 residues. The CDR3 DNA follows: TGTGCCAGCTCACCACTATCCGGGACAGGGTCTTCGAACCGTGAAGCTTTCTTT. Protein sequence: CASSPLSGTGSSNREAFF.

The chain carries TRBV29-1 and TRBJ2-2; D might be TRBD2 (6 bases). Germline-derived CDR1 and CDR2 are SQVTM and ANQGSEA. CDR3 length equals 14 residues. The V end lost 3 bases, the J end lost 4 bases, and 12 bases lay between the germline ends. The CDR3 protein is CSVDGRGSTGELFF. The DNA for the CDR3 is TGCAGCGTTGACGGGCGGGGAAGCACCGGGGAGCTGTTTTTT.